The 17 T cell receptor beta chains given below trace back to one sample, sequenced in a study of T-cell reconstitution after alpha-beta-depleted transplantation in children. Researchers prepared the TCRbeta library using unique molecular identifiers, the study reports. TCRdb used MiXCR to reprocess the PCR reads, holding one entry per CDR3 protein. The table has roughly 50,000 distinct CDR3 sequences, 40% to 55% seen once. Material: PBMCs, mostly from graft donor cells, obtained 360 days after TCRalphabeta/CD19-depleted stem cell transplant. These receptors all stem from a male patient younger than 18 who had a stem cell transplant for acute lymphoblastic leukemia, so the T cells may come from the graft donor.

CDR3: CASSPVSGANVLTF. Written as DNA, the CDR3 is TGCGCCAGCAGCCCGGTCTCTGGGGCCAACGTCCTGACTTTC. This chain connects TRBV4-3 to TRBJ2-6; D gene unclear. CDR3 length: 14 amino acids. The germline gives CDR1 LGHNA, CDR2 YSLEER. Trimming took off 4 bases at V and 0 bases at J, with 4 bases between the two ends.

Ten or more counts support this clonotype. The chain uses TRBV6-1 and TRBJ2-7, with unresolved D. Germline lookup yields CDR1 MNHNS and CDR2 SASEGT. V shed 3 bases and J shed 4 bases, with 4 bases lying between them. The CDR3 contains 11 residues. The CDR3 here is CASSDPYEQYF. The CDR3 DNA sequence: TGTGCCAGCAGTGACCCTTACGAGCAGTACTTC.

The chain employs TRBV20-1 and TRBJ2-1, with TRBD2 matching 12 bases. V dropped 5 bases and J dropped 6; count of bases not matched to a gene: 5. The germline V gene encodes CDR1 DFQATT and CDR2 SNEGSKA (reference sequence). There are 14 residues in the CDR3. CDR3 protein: CSAFSLAGGNEQFF. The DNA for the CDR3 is TGCAGTGCTTTCTCACTAGCGGGGGGCAATGAGCAGTTCTTC.

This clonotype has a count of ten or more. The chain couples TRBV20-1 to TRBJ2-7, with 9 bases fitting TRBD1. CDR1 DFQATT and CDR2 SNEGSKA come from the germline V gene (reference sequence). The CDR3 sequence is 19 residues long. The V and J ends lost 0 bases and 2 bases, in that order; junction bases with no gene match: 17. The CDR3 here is CSARDWHYRGPSLTYEQYF. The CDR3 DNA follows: TGCAGTGCTAGAGATTGGCATTACAGGGGGCCTTCTCTTACCTACGAGCAGTACTTC.

The CDR3 nucleotides read TGCGCCAGCAGCCAAGAAGGGGTCGGGGGTAAGGGTTCACCCCTCCACTTT. It translates to CASSQEGVGGKGSPLHF. The V call is TRBV4-1, the J call TRBJ1-6; a possible D gene is TRBD1 (5 bases). The germline V and J ends were trimmed by 0 bases and 9 bases, with 18 bases remaining between them. Germline assignment: CDR1 MGHRA and CDR2 YSYEKL. CDR3 size: 17 residues.

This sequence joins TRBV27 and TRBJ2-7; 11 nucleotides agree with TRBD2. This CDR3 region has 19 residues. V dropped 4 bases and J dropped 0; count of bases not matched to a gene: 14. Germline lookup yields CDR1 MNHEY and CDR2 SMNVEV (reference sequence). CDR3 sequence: CASSWRATLAGEGSYEQYF. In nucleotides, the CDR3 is TGTGCCAGCAGTTGGAGAGCGACACTAGCGGGAGAAGGCTCCTACGAGCAGTACTTC.

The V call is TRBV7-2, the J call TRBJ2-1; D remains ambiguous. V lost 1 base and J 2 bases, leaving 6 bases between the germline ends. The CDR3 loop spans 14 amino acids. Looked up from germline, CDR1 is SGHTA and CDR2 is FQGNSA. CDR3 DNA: TGTGCCAGCAGCTTAGGATCTACCTACAATGAGCAGTTCTTC. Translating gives CASSLGSTYNEQFF.

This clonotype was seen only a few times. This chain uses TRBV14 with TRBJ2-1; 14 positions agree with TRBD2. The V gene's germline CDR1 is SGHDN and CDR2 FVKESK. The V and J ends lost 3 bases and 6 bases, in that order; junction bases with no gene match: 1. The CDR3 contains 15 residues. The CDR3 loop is CASSQTSGRANEQFF. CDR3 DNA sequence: TGTGCCAGCAGCCAGACTAGCGGGAGGGCCAATGAGCAGTTCTTC.

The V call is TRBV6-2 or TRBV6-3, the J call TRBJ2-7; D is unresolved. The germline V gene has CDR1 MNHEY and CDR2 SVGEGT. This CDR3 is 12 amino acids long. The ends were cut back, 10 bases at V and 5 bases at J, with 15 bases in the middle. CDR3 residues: CATAKGRNEQYF. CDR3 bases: TGTGCCACCGCGAAAGGTAGGAACGAGCAGTACTTC.

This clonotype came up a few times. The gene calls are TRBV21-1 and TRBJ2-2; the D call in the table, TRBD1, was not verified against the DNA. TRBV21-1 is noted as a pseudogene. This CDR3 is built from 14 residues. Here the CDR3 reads CASSNPGNTGELFF. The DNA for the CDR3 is TGTGCCAGCAGCAATCCCGGTAACACCGGGGAGCTGTTTTTT.

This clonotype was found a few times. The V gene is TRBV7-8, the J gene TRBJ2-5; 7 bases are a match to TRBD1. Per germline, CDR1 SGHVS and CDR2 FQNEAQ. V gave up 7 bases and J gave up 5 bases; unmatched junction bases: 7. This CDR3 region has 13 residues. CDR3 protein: CASTGQAGETQYF. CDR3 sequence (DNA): TGTGCCAGCACCGGACAGGCTGGGGAGACCCAGTACTTC.

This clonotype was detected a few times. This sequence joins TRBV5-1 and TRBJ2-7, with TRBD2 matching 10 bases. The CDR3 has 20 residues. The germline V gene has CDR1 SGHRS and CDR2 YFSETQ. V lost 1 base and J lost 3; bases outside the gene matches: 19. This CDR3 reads CASSLFGGGSVLAGIYEQYF. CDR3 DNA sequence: TGCGCCAGCAGCTTGTTTGGCGGGGGGTCTGTACTAGCGGGGATCTACGAGCAGTACTTC. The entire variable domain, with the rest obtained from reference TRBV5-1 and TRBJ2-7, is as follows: KAGVTQTPRYLIKTRGQQVTLSCSPISGHRSVSWYQQTPGQGLQFLFEYFSETQRNKGNFPGRFSGRQFSNSRSEMNVSTLELGDSALYLCASSLFGGGSVLAGIYEQYFGPGTRLTVT.

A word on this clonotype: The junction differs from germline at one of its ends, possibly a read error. The CDR3 nucleotides are TGTGCCAGCAGCCTAAGGAGCTCTGAAAACACCATATATTTT. This codes for CASSLRSSENTIYF. The V gene is TRBV11-1, the J gene TRBJ1-3, with unresolved D. CDR1 and CDR2 (germline): SGHAT, FQDESV (reference sequence). This CDR3 comprises 14 residues.

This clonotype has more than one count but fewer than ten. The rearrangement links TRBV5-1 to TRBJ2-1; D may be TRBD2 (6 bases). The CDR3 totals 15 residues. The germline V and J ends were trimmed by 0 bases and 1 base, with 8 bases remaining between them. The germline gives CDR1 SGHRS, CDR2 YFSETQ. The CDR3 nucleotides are TGCGCCAGCAGCTTGGATGGGGGGTCCTACAATGAGCAGTTCTTC. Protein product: CASSLDGGSYNEQFF.

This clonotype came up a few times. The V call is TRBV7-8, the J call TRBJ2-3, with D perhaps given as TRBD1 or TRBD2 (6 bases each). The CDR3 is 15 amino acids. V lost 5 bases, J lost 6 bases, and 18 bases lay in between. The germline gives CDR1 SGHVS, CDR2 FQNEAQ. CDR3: CASSLSGAPTDTQYF. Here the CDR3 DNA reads TGTGCCAGCAGCCTTTCGGGGGCCCCCACCGATACGCAGTATTTT.

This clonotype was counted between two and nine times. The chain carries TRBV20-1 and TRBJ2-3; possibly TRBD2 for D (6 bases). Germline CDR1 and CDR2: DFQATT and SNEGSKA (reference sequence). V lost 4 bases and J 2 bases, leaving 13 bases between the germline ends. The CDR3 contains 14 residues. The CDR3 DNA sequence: TGCAGTGCTAAAAGCGGGCCCCTCACAGATACGCAGTATTTT. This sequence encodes CSAKSGPLTDTQYF.

The CDR3 protein is CASSSMTSRRNEQFF. The CDR3 nucleotides read TGTGCCAGCAGTTCGATGACTAGCCGGCGGAATGAGCAGTTCTTC. J is TRBJ2-1 and V is TRBV12-3 or TRBV12-4; 7 bases align to TRBD2. The CDR3 covers 15 residues. Trimming cost V 4 bases and J 7 bases; bases outside gene matches: 10.